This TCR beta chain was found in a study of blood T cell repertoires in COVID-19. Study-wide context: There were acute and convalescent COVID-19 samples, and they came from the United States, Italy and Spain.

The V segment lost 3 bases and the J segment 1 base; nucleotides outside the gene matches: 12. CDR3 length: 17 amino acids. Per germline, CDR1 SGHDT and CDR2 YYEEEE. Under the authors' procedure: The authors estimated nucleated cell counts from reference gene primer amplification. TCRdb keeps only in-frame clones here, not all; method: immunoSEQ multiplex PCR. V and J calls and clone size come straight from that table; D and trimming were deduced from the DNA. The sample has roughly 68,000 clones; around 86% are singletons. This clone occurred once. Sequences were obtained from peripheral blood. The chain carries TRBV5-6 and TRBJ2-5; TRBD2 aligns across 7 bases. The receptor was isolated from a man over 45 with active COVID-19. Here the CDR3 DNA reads TGTGCCAGCAGCTCCCTTTTCGGGGGGACCGTCCAAGAGACCCAGTACTTC. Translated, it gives CASSSLFGGTVQETQYF.